This T cell receptor beta chain was identified during a study of vaccination and CD4 T cells after COVID-19. The overall study: Four females and six males made up the convalescents, two of whom were Hispanic.

The study sequenced cultured CD4+ T cell DNA using the Oncomine TCR Beta short-read assay. One entry per CDR3 protein results from TCRdb running MiXCR on the PCR reads. The table has 4,500 to 6,000 distinct CDR3 sequences, approximately 73% seen once; the top ten hold approximately 50%. Of note for this clonotype: As yet, its antigen is unknown.

Stated treatment: approximately 9-day PBMC culture with coronavirus spike peptide pools or control peptides (ViraFEST assay). Half the medium was replaced with fresh IL-2 medium on days 3 and 7. Germline CDR1 reads MNHNS; CDR2 reads SASEGT. The CDR3 has 14 residues. V was clipped by 5 bases and J by 4 bases; unmatched bases: 7. The chain has TRBV6-1 and TRBJ2-5; 7 positions agree with TRBD2. The sequence was obtained from a human donor who had recovered from COVID-19. Sequences were obtained from CD4+ T cells from blood, cultured in vitro. CDR3 in DNA: TGTGCCAGCAGTCTCGAGGGAGGGCGAGAGACCCAGTACTTC. Its protein is CASSLEGGRETQYF.